The rows below give T cell receptor beta chains drawn from one sample of a study of T cell changes during pregnancy in multiple sclerosis. Repertoires were generated with immunoSEQ multiplex PCR, while TCRdb's copy carries only in-frame clones and drops some. The table includes roughly 93,000 clones, 75% to 95% detected once. The sample was peripheral blood, taken in the first trimester of pregnancy. All receptors derive from a female donor in good health, enrolled as a control in a pregnancy study. Both conserved end residues are part of each CDR3. Some rows mark clone size as missing; the rest say once, few, many or name a class of expanded clone.

once | TRBJ1-1 | TRBV13 | CASSLTQGANTEAFF
NA | TRBJ2-3 | TRBV6-5 | CASMTSGGADTQYF
NA | TRBJ2-7 | TRBV5-4 | CASSEGQGREQYF
NA | TRBJ1-2 | TRBV7-2 | CASSLQGQNYGYTF
NA | TRBJ1-5 | TRBV13 | CASSFDWDNNQPQHF
NA | TRBJ2-7 | TRBV18 | CASSPSSPVQQYF
NA | TRBJ2-1 | TRBV27 | CASSLSALAGIEQFF
NA | TRBJ2-3 | TRBV19 | CARARQGDDTDTQYF
NA | TRBJ2-2 | TRBV30 | CAWSVSGGELFF
NA | TRBJ1-6 | TRBV7-9 | CASSLDFTQEDNSPLHF
NA | TRBJ1-2 | TRBV7-9 | CASSSFAGGGYGYTF
NA | TRBJ2-6 | TRBV29-1 | CSVAGHRSSGANVLTF
NA | TRBJ2-5 | TRBV19 | CASSQGAPGGQYF
NA | TRBJ2-3 | TRBV7-2 | CASSFGIELGTQYF
NA | TRBJ1-1 | TRBV6-1 | CASSKTEAFF
NA | TRBJ2-3 | TRBV29-1 | CSVHGGFTDTQYF
NA | TRBJ2-7 | TRBV4-3 | CASSQDIGSIYEQYF
NA | TRBJ1-2 | TRBV29-1 | CSVGGVFTGYGYTF
NA | TRBJ1-5 | TRBV10-3 | CAITGEIYQPQHF
NA | TRBJ2-2 | TRBV7-8 | CASRGAFTNTGELFF
NA | TRBJ1-2 | TRBV7-9 | CASSPISGGGNYGYTF
NA | TRBJ2-1 | TRBV11-3 | CASSYPWSSEQFF
once | TRBJ2-1 | TRBV18 | CASSPPELSEQFF
NA | TRBJ1-6 | TRBV27 | CASRYRGGYNSPLHF
NA | TRBJ2-2 | TRBV14 | CASKAGTAGGELFF
NA | TRBJ1-2 | TRBV10-1 | CASSTRTGGHGYTF
NA | TRBJ2-1 | TRBV5-6 | CASSLESRGGSPQFF
NA | TRBJ2-4 | TRBV29-1 | CSVNRDRGNIQYF
NA | TRBJ2-1 | TRBV18 | CASSQRTVINEQFF
NA | TRBJ2-4 | TRBV6-1 | CASSEFGQGTAKNIQYF
NA | TRBJ1-1 | TRBV7-2 | CASSLESGRDAFF
NA | TRBJ1-2 | TRBV30 | CAVTRGEWYGYTF
once | TRBJ2-6 | TRBV7-9 | CASSSPRGSSGANVLTF
NA | TRBJ1-5 | TRBV9 | CASSRGQTISNQPQHF
NA | TRBJ1-5 | TRBV7-9 | CASSADSPNQPQHF
NA | TRBJ2-5 | TRBV4-1 | CASSPGQGSKETQYF
NA | TRBJ1-1 | TRBV5-1 | CASRTWTGGDNTEAFF
NA | TRBJ1-1 | TRBV11-3 | CASSRQGRDTEAFF
NA | TRBJ1-1 | TRBV29-1 | CSGGGQAVGMVTEAFF
NA | TRBJ1-5 | TRBV19 | CASSMKGRGSNQPQHF
NA | TRBJ2-5 | TRBV7-9 | CASSFVDNSQETQYF
once | TRBJ1-2 | TRBV13 | CASSLARGSGYTF
NA | TRBJ1-1 | TRBV7-7 | CASSPVLNTEAFF
NA | TRBJ2-5 | TRBV9 | CASSVGGPNQETQYF
NA | TRBJ1-4 | TRBV7-9 | CASSLRLGNEKLFF
once | TRBJ1-6 | TRBV5-5 | CASSFIQGFQGSPLHF
NA | TRBJ2-1 | TRBV5-1 | CASSRFQRSSYNEQFF
NA | TRBJ1-1 | TRBV4-3 | CASSHPGTGLNTEAFF
NA | TRBJ2-3 | TRBV7-9 | CASSGAADTQYF
NA | TRBJ1-6 | TRBV6-5 | CASSTTHNNSPLHF
NA | TRBJ1-6 | TRBV4-3 | CASSQEFRAGQPLNSPLHF
NA | TRBJ2-5 | TRBV7-7 | CASSSVEAGGSAQYF
NA | TRBJ2-7 | TRBV18 | CASSPNRGSSYEQYF
NA | TRBJ2-1 | TRBV6-1 | CASSQTGGDHEQFF
NA | TRBJ1-2 | TRBV6-5 | CATQLTGQSAYGYTF
once | TRBJ2-7 | TRBV27 | CASSAGTTYEQYF
NA | TRBJ1-6 | TRBV18 | CASSPTTQGAGSPLHF